Listed below are T cell receptor beta chains from one sample, sequenced in a study of human T cells and chemical hapten exposure. TCRdb fed the RACE reads into MiXCR, producing one record per CDR3 protein. The repertoire has fewer than 95,000 distinct CDR3 sequences, 8% to 11% of them found once; the top ten carry 2% to 2.5%. The source was whole blood, collected in connection with sensitization to the hapten diphenylcyclopropenone (DPC). The receptors were gathered from a man aged 35 to 55 with alopecia areata. Some clones in this sample may be carry-over from other donors' samples. Both conserved end residues are trimmed from each CDR3. Each record gives: V gene, clone size, CDR3 protein. Size is stated for part of the rows, as once, few or many counts, or as a class when the clone is expanded.

v_call: TRBV28
clone_size: few
cdr3_aa: ASSLVRVLYNQPQH

v_call: TRBV30
clone_size: few
cdr3_aa: AWSVQGGYGYT

v_call: TRBV9
clone_size: NA
cdr3_aa: ASSSGTATNEKLF

v_call: TRBV10-3
clone_size: few
cdr3_aa: AISESRKTQY

v_call: TRBV12-3/TRBV12-4
clone_size: NA
cdr3_aa: ASSLGRFDRYT

v_call: TRBV20-1
clone_size: NA
cdr3_aa: SAIRTGDNQPQH

v_call: TRBV27
clone_size: few
cdr3_aa: ASESRGNRHEQY

v_call: TRBV29-1
clone_size: NA
cdr3_aa: SATTGGGTEAF

v_call: TRBV21-1
clone_size: few
cdr3_aa: ARGEYGTSHYEQY

v_call: TRBV11-1
clone_size: NA
cdr3_aa: ASRVDLSTDTQY

v_call: TRBV3-1
clone_size: NA
cdr3_aa: ASSQELVGGELF

v_call: TRBV20-1
clone_size: once
cdr3_aa: SARTARQADTQY

v_call: TRBV7-9
clone_size: NA
cdr3_aa: ASSVLVGLWDEKLF

v_call: TRBV6-5
clone_size: NA
cdr3_aa: ASSDLAGGYTDTQY

v_call: TRBV10-3
clone_size: few
cdr3_aa: ASLPGQGPVTSGYT

v_call: TRBV28
clone_size: many
cdr3_aa: ASTPIGLAGPTDTQY

v_call: TRBV5-1
clone_size: few
cdr3_aa: ASSVTGADNQPQH